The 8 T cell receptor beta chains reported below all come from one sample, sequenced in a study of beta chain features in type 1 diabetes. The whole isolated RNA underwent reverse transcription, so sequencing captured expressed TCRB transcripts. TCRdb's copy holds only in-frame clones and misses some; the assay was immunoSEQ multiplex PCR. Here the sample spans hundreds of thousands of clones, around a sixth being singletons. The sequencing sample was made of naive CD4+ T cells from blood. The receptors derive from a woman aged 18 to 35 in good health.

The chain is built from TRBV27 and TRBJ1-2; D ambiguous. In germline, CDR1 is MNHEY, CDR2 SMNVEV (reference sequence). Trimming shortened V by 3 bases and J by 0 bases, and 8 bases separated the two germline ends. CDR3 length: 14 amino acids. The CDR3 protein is CASSFSGANYGYTF. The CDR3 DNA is TGTGCCAGCAGTTTTTCCGGAGCTAACTATGGCTACACCTTC.

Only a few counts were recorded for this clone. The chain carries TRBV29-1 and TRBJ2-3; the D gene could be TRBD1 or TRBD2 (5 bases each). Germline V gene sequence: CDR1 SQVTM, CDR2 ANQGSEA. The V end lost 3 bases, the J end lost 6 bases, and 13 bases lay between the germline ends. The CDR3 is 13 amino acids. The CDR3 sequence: CSVDEGIPDTQYF. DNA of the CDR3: TGCAGCGTTGATGAGGGGATACCCGATACGCAGTATTTT.

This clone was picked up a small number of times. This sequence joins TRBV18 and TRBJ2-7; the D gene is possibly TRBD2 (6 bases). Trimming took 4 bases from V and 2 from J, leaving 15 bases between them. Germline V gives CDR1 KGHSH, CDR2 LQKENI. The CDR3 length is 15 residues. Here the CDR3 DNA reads TGTGCCAGCTCACTGCGCGGGGACTCTGCCTACGAGCAGTACTTC. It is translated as CASSLRGDSAYEQYF. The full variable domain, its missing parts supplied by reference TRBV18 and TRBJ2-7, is NAGVMQNPRHLVRRRGQEARLRCSPMKGHSHVYWYRQLPEEGLKFMVYLQKENIIDESGMPKERFSAEFPKEGPSILRIQQVVRGDSAAYFCASSLRGDSAYEQYFGPGTRLTVT.

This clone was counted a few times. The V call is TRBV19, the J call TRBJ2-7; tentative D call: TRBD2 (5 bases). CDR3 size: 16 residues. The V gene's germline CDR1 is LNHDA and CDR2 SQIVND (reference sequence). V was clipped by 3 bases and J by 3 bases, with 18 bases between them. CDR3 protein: CASSIRGAVSLYEQYF. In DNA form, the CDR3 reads TGTGCCAGTAGTATTCGGGGAGCAGTTTCTCTCTACGAGCAGTACTTC. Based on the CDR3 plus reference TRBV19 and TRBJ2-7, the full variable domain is DGGITQSPKYLFRKEGQNVTLSCEQNLNHDAMYWYRQDPGQGLRLIYYSQIVNDFQKGDIAEGYSVSREKKESFPLTVTSAQKNPTAFYLCASSIRGAVSLYEQYFGPGTRLTVT.

CDR3 nucleotides: TGTGCCAGCAGCCGCGACGGACGGAACGACTATGGCTACACCTTC. Translating it yields CASSRDGRNDYGYTF. This rearrangement joins TRBV5-4 to TRBJ1-2; the D is unclear. In germline, CDR1 is SGHNT, CDR2 YYREEE (reference sequence). Trimming stripped 4 bases from V and 3 bases from J, with 16 bases between. This CDR3 is 15 amino acids long.

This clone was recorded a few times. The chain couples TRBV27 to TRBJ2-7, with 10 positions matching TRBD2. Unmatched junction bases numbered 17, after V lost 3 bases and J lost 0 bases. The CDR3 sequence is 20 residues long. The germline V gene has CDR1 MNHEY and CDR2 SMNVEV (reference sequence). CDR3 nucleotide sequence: TGTGCCAGCAGTTTTTCAGGAAGGACTAGCGGAGCCCCTGGCTCCTACGAGCAGTACTTC. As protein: CASSFSGRTSGAPGSYEQYF.

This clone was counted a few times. The CDR3 is CASSVSGVRAKNIQYF. CDR3 DNA: TGTGCCAGCAGTGTATCAGGGGTTAGGGCCAAAAACATTCAGTACTTC. The chain combines TRBV7-2 with TRBJ2-4; D perhaps matches TRBD1 (6 bases). V lost 6 bases to trimming and J lost 1 base, with 16 bases between them. The CDR3 consists of 16 residues. Germline V gene sequence: CDR1 SGHTA, CDR2 FQGNSA.

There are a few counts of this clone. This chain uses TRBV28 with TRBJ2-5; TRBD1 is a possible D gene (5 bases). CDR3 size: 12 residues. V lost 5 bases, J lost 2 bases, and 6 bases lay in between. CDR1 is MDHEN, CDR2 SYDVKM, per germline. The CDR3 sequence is CASSQGQETQYF. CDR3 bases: TGTGCCAGCAGTCAGGGTCAAGAGACCCAGTACTTC.